The 19 T cell receptor beta chains below were found in one sample sequenced in a study of cytomegalovirus exposure and HLA in healthy donors. PCR was performed using 60 Vbeta and 13 Jbeta primers. Assay used: immunoSEQ multiplex PCR; TCRdb lists only in-frame clones, some missing. Here the sample spans roughly 100,000 clones, over 70% being singletons. The sequencing sample was made of PBMCs. The receptor source for this set is a male donor in good health and CMV-seronegative.

The V gene is TRBV4-3, the J gene TRBJ1-3; 12 bases fit TRBD1. The CDR3 runs 16 residues. Losses at the gene ends were 3 bases for V and 6 bases for J; bases not matched to a gene: 6. Germline CDR1 LGHNA, CDR2 YSLEER. The CDR3 protein is CASSQGTGGRENTIYF. The CDR3 DNA sequence: TGCGCCAGCAGCCAGGGGACAGGGGGCCGCGAAAACACCATATATTTT.

J is TRBJ2-1 and V is TRBV7-9, with D possibly being TRBD2 (5 bases). This CDR3 contains 13 residues. Trimming took off 0 bases at V and 7 bases at J, with 7 bases between the two ends. Germline CDR1 is SEHNR and CDR2 is FQNEAQ (reference sequence). The CDR3 loop is CASSLAGVNEQFF. CDR3 sequence (DNA): TGTGCCAGCAGCTTAGCGGGAGTTAATGAGCAGTTCTTC.

The V and J genes are TRBV5-8 and TRBJ2-6, with D possibly matching TRBD2 (6 bases). Germline CDR1 is SGHTS and CDR2 is YDEGEE. Trimming left V 1 base short and J 6 bases short, with 26 bases between. The CDR3 extends over 20 amino acids. In nucleotides, the CDR3 is TGTGCCAGCAGCTTGCCGGCGGGACTGGTTTTTACCTCCGTGGCCAACGTCCTGACTTTC. It codes for CASSLPAGLVFTSVANVLTF.

The chain joins TRBV7-8 to TRBJ2-7; 9 bases agree with TRBD2. V gave up 4 bases and J gave up 0 bases; unmatched junction bases: 4. The germline V gene has CDR1 SGHVS and CDR2 FQNEAQ. This CDR3 has 15 residues. The DNA of the CDR3 is TGTGCCAGCAGCTCTGGACTAGCGTACTCCTACGAGCAGTACTTC. This translates into CASSSGLAYSYEQYF. Supplemented by reference TRBV7-8 and TRBJ2-7, the full variable domain reads GAGVSQSPRYKVAKRGQDVALRCDPISGHVSLFWYQQALGQGPEFLTYFQNEAQLDKSGLPSDRFFAERPEGSVSTLKIQRTQQEDSAVYLCASSSGLAYSYEQYFGPGTRLTVT.

The chain couples TRBV9 to TRBJ2-1; 8 bases line up with TRBD2. The V and J ends lost 4 bases and 8 bases, in that order; junction bases with no gene match: 14. This CDR3 has 16 amino acids. Per the germline V gene, CDR1 is SGDLS and CDR2 is YYNGEE. DNA for the CDR3: TGTGCCAGCAGCCCCCCGGGGGGGAAACACTTCTATGAGCAGTTCTTC. It codes for CASSPPGGKHFYEQFF. Full variable domain (remainder filled in from reference TRBV9 and TRBJ2-1): DSGVTQTPKHLITATGQRVTLRCSPRSGDLSVYWYQQSLDQGLQFLIQYYNGEERAKGNILERFSAQQFPDLHSELNLSSLELGDSALYFCASSPPGGKHFYEQFFGPGTRLTVL.

In this sample, this clone turned up once. This chain uses TRBV9 with TRBJ1-2; tentatively, D is TRBD1 (5 bases). This CDR3 has 13 residues. Trimming left V 2 bases short and J 7 bases short, with 12 bases between. From germline, CDR1 is SGDLS and CDR2 YYNGEE. CDR3 amino acids: CASSVGGRVGYTF. The CDR3, as DNA: TGTGCCAGCAGCGTCGGGGGAAGGGTTGGCTACACCTTC.

This clone showed up just a few times. V and J are TRBV5-1 and TRBJ1-3, with 8 bases identical to TRBD1. Unmatched junction bases numbered 7, after V lost 1 base and J lost 4 bases. Germline V gene sequence: CDR1 SGHRS, CDR2 YFSETQ. The CDR3 has 16 residues. CDR3 region: CASSLLGQGAGNTIYF. The DNA of the CDR3 is TGCGCCAGCAGCTTGCTAGGGCAGGGGGCCGGAAACACCATATATTTT.

The chain employs TRBV4-2 and TRBJ2-7, with D maybe TRBD1 (5 bases). The closer fit of TRBJ2-5 to the DNA end suggests the J call may be wrong. Looked up from germline, CDR1 is LGHNA and CDR2 is YNFKEQ. This CDR3 is 15 amino acids long. The CDR3 protein is CASSQSGHAQETQYF. The CDR3 DNA reads TGTGCCAGCAGCCAATCAGGACACGCGCAAGAGACCCAGTACTTC.

The rearrangement uses TRBV4-2 and TRBJ1-4; no clear D. V was trimmed by 3 bases and J by 2 bases, leaving 10 bases between them. Germline V gene sequence: CDR1 LGHNA, CDR2 YNFKEQ. This CDR3 is built from 15 residues. CDR3 in DNA: TGTGCCAGCAGCCAGGCGAGAGGGACTAATGAAAAACTGTTTTTT. Translating gives CASSQARGTNEKLFF.

The chain employs TRBV19 and TRBJ1-5; D might be TRBD1 (6 bases). The CDR3 is made up of 12 amino acids. The germline CDR1 and CDR2 sequences are LNHDA and SQIVND (reference sequence). Trimming pared 10 bases from V and 2 bases from J, leaving 9 bases between. CDR3 DNA sequence: TGTGCCACTCAGGGGCGCAATCAGCCCCAGCATTTT. It specifies CATQGRNQPQHF.

The chain couples TRBV11-3 to TRBJ1-4; 9 bases agree with TRBD1. This CDR3 region has 17 residues. CDR1 is SGHNT, CDR2 YENEEA, per germline. V shed 4 bases and J 6 bases; nucleotides not matched to a gene: 12. DNA of the CDR3: TGTGCCAGCAGCTGGACGGGACAGGGTATCCGCGATGAAAAACTGTTTTTT. Its translation: CASSWTGQGIRDEKLFF.

The rearrangement links TRBV30 to TRBJ2-1, with 9 positions matching TRBD1. This CDR3 is built from 14 residues. Germline-derived CDR1 and CDR2 are GTSNPN and SVGIG (reference sequence). J was trimmed by 8 bases and V by 0 bases; bases with no gene match: 5. The CDR3 sequence is CAWSVRQGVDEQFF. CDR3 bases: TGTGCCTGGAGTGTACGACAGGGGGTGGATGAGCAGTTCTTC.

This sequence joins TRBV27 and TRBJ2-1, with TRBD2 matching over 7 bases. The V segment lost 6 bases and the J segment 8 bases; nucleotides outside the gene matches: 7. The CDR3 runs 13 residues. From germline, CDR1 is MNHEY and CDR2 SMNVEV (reference sequence). The CDR3 sequence is CASRMGRGYEQFF. The CDR3 DNA is TGTGCCAGCAGAATGGGGCGGGGGTATGAGCAGTTCTTC.

The chain has TRBV7-3 and TRBJ2-1; 9 bases line up with TRBD2. V lost 8 bases and J lost 4; bases outside the gene matches: 3. Germline CDR1 SGHTA, CDR2 FQGTGA. The CDR3 is 13 residues long. CDR3 coding DNA: TGTGCCAGCGGGCGGGAGGGTTACAATGAGCAGTTCTTC. Its protein product is CASGREGYNEQFF.

The chain carries TRBV29-1 and TRBJ2-3; 9 bases align to TRBD1. CDR1 and CDR2 (germline): SQVTM, ANQGSEA. Germline trimming cut 7 bases from V and 4 bases from J; bases unmatched to any gene: 6. There are 13 residues in the CDR3. This CDR3 is CSGQQGAPDTQYF. DNA of the CDR3: TGCAGCGGACAACAGGGGGCCCCAGATACGCAGTATTTT.

The V and J genes are TRBV28 and TRBJ2-3; 9 positions match TRBD1. J lost 6 bases, V lost 6 bases, and 10 bases had no gene match. Germline V gene data show CDR1 as MDHEN and CDR2 as SYDVKM. The CDR3 is 15 amino acids. CDR3 sequence: CASRPDRGEGDTQYF. CDR3 bases: TGTGCCAGCAGGCCCGACAGGGGGGAGGGGGATACGCAGTATTTT.

Comment on this clone: Other DNA sequences from this sample encode an identical CDR3 as well. As DNA, the CDR3 is TGTGCCAGTAGCTTATTGGGCAGGTATAATGAAAAACTGTTTTTT. Encoded protein: CASSLLGRYNEKLFF. This chain links TRBV28 with TRBJ1-4; D unresolved. The CDR3 loop spans 15 amino acids. Trimming cost V 9 bases and J 4 bases, with 18 bases left between them. Looked up from germline, CDR1 is MDHEN and CDR2 is SYDVKM.

The V gene is TRBV5-1, the J gene TRBJ2-3, with D perhaps matching TRBD2 (6 bases). V gave up 0 bases and J gave up 8 bases, with 13 bases separating them. CDR1 is SGHRS and CDR2 is YFSETQ in the germline V gene. The CDR3 runs to 14 residues. The CDR3 DNA sequence: TGCGCCAGCAGCTTGGCCGGGCGGGATAGTACGCAGTATTTT. It yields the protein CASSLAGRDSTQYF.

This clone was seen a single time. This sequence joins TRBV18 and TRBJ2-1; D is uncertain. From germline, CDR1 is KGHSH and CDR2 LQKENI. The CDR3 consists of 14 residues. V dropped 3 bases and J dropped 5 bases, with 11 bases sitting between them. CDR3 sequence reads: CASSPSRQNNEQFF. The DNA for the CDR3 is TGTGCCAGCTCACCGTCCCGTCAGAACAATGAGCAGTTCTTC.